This is a list of T cell receptor beta chains from one sample in a study of T cell responses to AZD1222 COVID-19 vaccine. Clones were read by immunoSEQ multiplex PCR, and TCRdb kept only the in-frame ones, dropping some. The sample consists of some 120,000 clones, approximately 90% of them appearing once. Source: peripheral blood, taken on day 0 of AZD1222 vaccination. These receptors all stem from an adult in good health. Both conserved end residues are part of each CDR3. A D gene is named only where the DNA matches it firmly. The listing skips clone size in some rows; elsewhere it reads once, few, many or a size class.

TRBD2 | 13 | TRBJ2-5 | TRBV5-1 | once | TGCGCCAGCAGCTTTACGGGAGGGGAGACCCAGTACTTC | CASSFTGGETQYF
NA | 13 | TRBJ1-5 | TRBV28 | NA | TGTGCCAGCACTCCCGACGGGAATCAGCCCCAGCATTTT | CASTPDGNQPQHF
NA | 16 | TRBJ1-2 | TRBV7-7 | NA | TGTGCTAGCAACCTAGGTGGGCAGGGCGGGGGTAATGGCTACACCTTC | CASNLGGQGGGNGYTF
NA | 14 | TRBJ2-5 | TRBV5-6 | NA | TGTGCCAGCGGCCGCGACGGGTACCAAGAGACCCAGTACTTC | CASGRDGYQETQYF
TRBD2 | 15 | TRBJ2-7 | TRBV19 | once | TGTGCCAGTAGTATTTCCTCGGGACTAGCACACGAGCAGTACTTC | CASSISSGLAHEQYF
TRBD2 | 15 | TRBJ2-1 | TRBV6-5 | NA | TGTGCCAGCAGACGGGCTAGCGGGAGCACCAATGAGCAGTTCTTC | CASRRASGSTNEQFF
NA | 11 | TRBJ1-4 | TRBV12-3/TRBV12-4 | NA | TGTGCCAGCAGTTGGAAAGGAAAACTGTTTTTT | CASSWKGKLFF
NA | 12 | TRBJ2-5 | TRBV2 | NA | TGTGCCAGCAGTGGGCCCCAAGAGACCCAGTACTTC | CASSGPQETQYF
NA | 13 | TRBJ2-3 | TRBV12-3/TRBV12-4 | NA | TGTGCCAGCAGTCCCGCCTCAGCAGATACGCAGTATTTT | CASSPASADTQYF
TRBD2 | 14 | TRBJ2-1 | TRBV5-1 | few | TGCGCCAGCAGCCCTAGCGGGGGATACAATGAGCAGTTCTTC | CASSPSGGYNEQFF